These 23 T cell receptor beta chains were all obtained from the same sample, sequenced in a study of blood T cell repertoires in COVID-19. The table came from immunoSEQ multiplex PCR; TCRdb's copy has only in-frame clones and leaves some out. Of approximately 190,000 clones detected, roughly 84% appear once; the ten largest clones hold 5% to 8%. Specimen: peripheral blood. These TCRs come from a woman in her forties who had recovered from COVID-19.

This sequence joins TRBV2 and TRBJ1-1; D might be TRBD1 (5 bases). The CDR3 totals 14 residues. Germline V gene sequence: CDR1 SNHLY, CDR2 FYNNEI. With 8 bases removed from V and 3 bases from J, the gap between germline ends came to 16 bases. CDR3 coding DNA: TGTGCCAGCCTGGGGGACGGGGGGGACACTGAAGCTTTCTTT. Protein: CASLGDGGDTEAFF. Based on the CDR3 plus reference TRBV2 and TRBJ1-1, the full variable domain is EPEVTQTPSHQVTQMGQEVILRCVPISNHLYFYWYRQILGQKVEFLVSFYNNEISEKSEIFDDQFSVERPDGSNFTLKIRSTKLEDSAMYFCASLGDGGDTEAFFGQGTRLTVV.

CDR3 sequence (DNA): TGTGCCAGCAGCGTAGTGTCTACTAGCGGGAGGGAGTACAATGAGCAGTTCTTC. Residues: CASSVVSTSGREYNEQFF. This chain joins TRBV9 and TRBJ2-1; 13 bases agree with TRBD2. The junction had 7 bases not matched to a gene; V was cut back by 0 bases and J by 4 bases. The germline V gene has CDR1 SGDLS and CDR2 YYNGEE. The CDR3 is 18 residues long.

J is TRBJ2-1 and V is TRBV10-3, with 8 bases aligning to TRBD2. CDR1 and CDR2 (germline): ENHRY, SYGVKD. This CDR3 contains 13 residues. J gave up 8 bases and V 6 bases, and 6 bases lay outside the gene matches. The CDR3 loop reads CAIRDGREHEQFF. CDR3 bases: TGTGCCATCAGAGACGGGAGGGAGCATGAGCAGTTCTTC.

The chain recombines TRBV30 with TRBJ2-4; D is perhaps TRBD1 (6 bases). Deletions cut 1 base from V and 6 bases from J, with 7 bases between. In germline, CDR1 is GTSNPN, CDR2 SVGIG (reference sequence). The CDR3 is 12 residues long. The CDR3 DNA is TGTGCCTGGAGTGCCAGGGGAAACATTCAGTACTTC. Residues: CAWSARGNIQYF.

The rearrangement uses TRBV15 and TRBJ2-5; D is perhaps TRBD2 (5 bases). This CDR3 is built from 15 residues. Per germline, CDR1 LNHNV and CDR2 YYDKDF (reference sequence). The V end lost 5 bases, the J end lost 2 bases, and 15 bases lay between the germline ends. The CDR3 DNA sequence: TGTGCCACCAGCGCCGGTGGAGCGGCGCAAGAGACCCAGTACTTC. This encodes CATSAGGAAQETQYF.

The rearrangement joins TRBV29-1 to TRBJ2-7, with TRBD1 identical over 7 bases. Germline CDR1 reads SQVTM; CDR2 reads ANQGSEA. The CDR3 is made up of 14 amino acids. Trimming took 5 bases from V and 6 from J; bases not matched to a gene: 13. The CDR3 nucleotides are TGCAGCGTTCAGGGGGTAGGGGGCCTCTCCGAGCAGTACTTC. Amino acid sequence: CSVQGVGGLSEQYF.

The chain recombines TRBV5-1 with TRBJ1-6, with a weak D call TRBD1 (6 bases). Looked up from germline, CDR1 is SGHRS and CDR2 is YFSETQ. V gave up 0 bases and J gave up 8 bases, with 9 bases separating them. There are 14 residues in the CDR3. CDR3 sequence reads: CASSLEAGDSPLHF. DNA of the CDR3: TGCGCCAGCAGCTTGGAGGCAGGGGATTCACCCCTCCACTTT.

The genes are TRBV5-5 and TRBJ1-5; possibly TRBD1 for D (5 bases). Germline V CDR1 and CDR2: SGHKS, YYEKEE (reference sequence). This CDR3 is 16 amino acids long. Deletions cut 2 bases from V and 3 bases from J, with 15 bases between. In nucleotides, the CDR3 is TGTGCCAGCAGCTTAGGGGCAGCTTCGGTCAATCAGCCCCAGCATTTT. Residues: CASSLGAASVNQPQHF.

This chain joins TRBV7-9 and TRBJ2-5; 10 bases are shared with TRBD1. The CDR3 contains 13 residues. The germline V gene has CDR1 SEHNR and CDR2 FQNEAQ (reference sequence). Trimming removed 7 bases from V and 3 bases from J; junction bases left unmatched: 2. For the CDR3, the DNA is TGTGCCAGCAAAGGGACAGGGGAAGAGACCCAGTACTTC. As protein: CASKGTGEETQYF.

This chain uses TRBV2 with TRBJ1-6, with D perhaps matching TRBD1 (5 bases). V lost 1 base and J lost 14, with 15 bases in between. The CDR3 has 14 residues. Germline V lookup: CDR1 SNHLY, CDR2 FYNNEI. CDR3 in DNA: TGTGCCAGCAGTGAAGGGACACTGGGTCAAGCCCTCCACTTT. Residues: CASSEGTLGQALHF.

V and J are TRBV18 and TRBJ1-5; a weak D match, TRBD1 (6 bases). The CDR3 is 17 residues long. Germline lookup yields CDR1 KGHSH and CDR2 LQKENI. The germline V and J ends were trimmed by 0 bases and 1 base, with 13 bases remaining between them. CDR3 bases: TGTGCCAGCTCACCACCGGGGGGAGGGGGAAGCAATCAGCCCCAGCATTTT. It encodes CASSPPGGGGSNQPQHF. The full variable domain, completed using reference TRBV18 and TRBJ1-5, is NAGVMQNPRHLVRRRGQEARLRCSPMKGHSHVYWYRQLPEEGLKFMVYLQKENIIDESGMPKERFSAEFPKEGPSILRIQQVVRGDSAAYFCASSPPGGGGSNQPQHFGDGTRLSIL.

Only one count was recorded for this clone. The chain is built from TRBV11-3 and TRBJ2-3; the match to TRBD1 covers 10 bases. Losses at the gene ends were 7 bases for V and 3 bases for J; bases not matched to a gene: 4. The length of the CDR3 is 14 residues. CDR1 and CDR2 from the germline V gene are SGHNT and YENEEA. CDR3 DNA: TGTGCCAGCAAGCTGGACAGGGGGACAGATACGCAGTATTTT. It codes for CASKLDRGTDTQYF.

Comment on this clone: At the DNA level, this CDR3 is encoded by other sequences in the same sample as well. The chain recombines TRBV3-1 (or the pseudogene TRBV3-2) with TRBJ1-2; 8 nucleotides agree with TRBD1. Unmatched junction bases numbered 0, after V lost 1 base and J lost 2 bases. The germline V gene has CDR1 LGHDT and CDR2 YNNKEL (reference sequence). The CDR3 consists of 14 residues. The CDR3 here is CASSQGQGNYGYTF. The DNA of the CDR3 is TGTGCCAGCAGCCAAGGACAGGGGAACTATGGCTACACCTTC.

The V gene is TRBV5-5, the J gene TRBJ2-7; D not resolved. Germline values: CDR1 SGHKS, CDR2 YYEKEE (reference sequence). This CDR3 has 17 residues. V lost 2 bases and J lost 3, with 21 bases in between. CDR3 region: CASSFRVLSFPLYEQYF. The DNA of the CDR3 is TGTGCCAGCAGCTTCCGGGTCCTATCATTCCCCCTCTACGAGCAGTACTTC. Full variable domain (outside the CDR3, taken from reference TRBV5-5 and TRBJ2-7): DAGVTQSPTHLIKTRGQQVTLRCSPISGHKSVSWYQQVLGQGPQFIFQYYEKEERGRGNFPDRFSARQFPNYSSELNVNALLLGDSALYLCASSFRVLSFPLYEQYFGPGTRLTVT.

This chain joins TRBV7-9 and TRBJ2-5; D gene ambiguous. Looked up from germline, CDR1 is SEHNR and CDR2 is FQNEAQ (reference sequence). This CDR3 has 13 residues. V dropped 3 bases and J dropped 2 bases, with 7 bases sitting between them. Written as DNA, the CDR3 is TGTGCCAGCAGCTTCCCAGTACAAGAGACCCAGTACTTC. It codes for CASSFPVQETQYF.

The CDR3 is CASSKRQPYTEAFF. The CDR3 region has the DNA TGTGCCAGCAGCAAACGACAGCCCTACACTGAAGCTTTCTTT. The chain has TRBV7-2 and TRBJ1-1, with D maybe TRBD1 (5 bases). Looked up from germline, CDR1 is SGHTA and CDR2 is FQGNSA. The CDR3 is made up of 14 amino acids. Deletions cut 5 bases from V and 3 bases from J, with 13 bases between.

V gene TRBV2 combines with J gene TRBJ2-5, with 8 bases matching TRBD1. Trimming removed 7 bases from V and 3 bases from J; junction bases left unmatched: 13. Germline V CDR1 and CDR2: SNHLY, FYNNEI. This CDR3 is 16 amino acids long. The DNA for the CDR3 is TGTGCCAGCAATCCTCTGGACAGGGTGTTGAAAGAGACCCAGTACTTC. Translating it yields CASNPLDRVLKETQYF.

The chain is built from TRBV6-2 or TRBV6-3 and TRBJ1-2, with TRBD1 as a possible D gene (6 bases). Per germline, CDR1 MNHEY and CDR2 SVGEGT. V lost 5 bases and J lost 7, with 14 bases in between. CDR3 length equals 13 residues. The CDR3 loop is CASSVAQGSGYTF. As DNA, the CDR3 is TGTGCCAGCAGTGTCGCCCAGGGGAGTGGCTACACCTTC.

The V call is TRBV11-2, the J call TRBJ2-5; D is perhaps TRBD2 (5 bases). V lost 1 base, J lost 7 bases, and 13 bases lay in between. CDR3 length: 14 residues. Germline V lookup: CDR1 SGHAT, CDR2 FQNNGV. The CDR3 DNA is TGTGCCAGCAGCTTAGGAGACTATGTGGGGACCCAGTACTTC. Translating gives CASSLGDYVGTQYF.

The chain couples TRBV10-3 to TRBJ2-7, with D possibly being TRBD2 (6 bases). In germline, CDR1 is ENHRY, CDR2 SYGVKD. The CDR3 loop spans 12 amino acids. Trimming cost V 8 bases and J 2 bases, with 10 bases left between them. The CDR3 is CAIGRGTYEQYF. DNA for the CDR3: TGTGCCATCGGGCGGGGAACCTACGAGCAGTACTTC.

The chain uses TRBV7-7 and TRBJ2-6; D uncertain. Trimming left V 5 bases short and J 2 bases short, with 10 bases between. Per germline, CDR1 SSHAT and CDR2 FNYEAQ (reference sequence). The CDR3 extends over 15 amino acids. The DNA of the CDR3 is TGTGCCAGCAGCCCCTCCCGTACTGGGGCCAACGTCCTGACTTTC. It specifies CASSPSRTGANVLTF.

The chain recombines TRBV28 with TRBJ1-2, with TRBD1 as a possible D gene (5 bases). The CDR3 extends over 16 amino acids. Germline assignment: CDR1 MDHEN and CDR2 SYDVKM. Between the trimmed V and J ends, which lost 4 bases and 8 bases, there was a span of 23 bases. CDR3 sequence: CASSSPGGESRLGYTF. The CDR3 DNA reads TGTGCCAGCAGTTCCCCCGGAGGGGAATCCCGATTAGGCTACACCTTC.

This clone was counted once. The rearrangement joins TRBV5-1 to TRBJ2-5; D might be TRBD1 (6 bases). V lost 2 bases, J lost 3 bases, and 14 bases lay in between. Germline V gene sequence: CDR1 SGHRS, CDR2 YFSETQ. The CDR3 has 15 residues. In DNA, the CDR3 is TGCGCCAGCAGCTTTTCGCAGGGGCCCGAAGAGACCCAGTACTTC. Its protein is CASSFSQGPEETQYF.